A selection of T cell receptor beta chains follows, all from one sample in a study of shared clonotypes between healthy human individuals. Using immunoSEQ multiplex PCR, the repertoire was profiled, and TCRdb retains in-frame clones only, with some absent. The repertoire holds roughly 2,000,000 clones, about 94% seen once, with approximately 1.7% in the top ten. Sequencing was done on a sample of naive CD8+ T cells from PBMCs. The source is a young man in good health. Some clones in this sample may be carry-over from other donors' samples. The CDR3 runs from the conserved cysteine through the conserved F or W. A D gene is named only where the DNA matches it firmly. A row's size may be missing; if present it is once, few, many or a size class.

d_gene: -; v_gene: TRBV7-9; abundance: -; j_gene: TRBJ2-1; CDR3nt: TGTGCCAGCAGCCCGGCCGATCCAACACCCCTATACAATGAGCAGTTCTTC; CDR3aa: CASSPADPTPLYNEQFF
d_gene: -; v_gene: TRBV4-3; abundance: -; j_gene: TRBJ2-1; CDR3nt: TGCGCCAGCAGCCTCCTGGGCTTAATTGGGGGGAGGCACCAGTTCTTC; CDR3aa: CASSLLGLIGGRHQFF
d_gene: -; v_gene: TRBV28; abundance: once; j_gene: TRBJ2-5; CDR3nt: TGTGCCAGCACCGAGGTTGGCTTTGGGGGCCAAGAGACCCAGTACTTC; CDR3aa: CASTEVGFGGQETQYF
d_gene: -; v_gene: TRBV9; abundance: -; j_gene: TRBJ1-2; CDR3nt: TGTGCCAGCAGTACAGGGAACTATGGCTACACCTTC; CDR3aa: CASSTGNYGYTF
d_gene: -; v_gene: TRBV4-1; abundance: -; j_gene: TRBJ2-2; CDR3nt: TGCGCCAGCAGCCAAGAGAGGGTGGTCTGGACAGAAAGACCCTCGACCACCGGGGAGCTGTTTTTT; CDR3aa: CASSQERVVWTERPSTTGELFF
d_gene: TRBD1; v_gene: TRBV7-6; abundance: -; j_gene: TRBJ2-5; CDR3nt: TGTGCCAGCAGCACCAGGACAGGGGAGGCAGAGACCCAGTACTTC; CDR3aa: CASSTRTGEAETQYF
d_gene: -; v_gene: TRBV21-1; abundance: -; j_gene: TRBJ2-7; CDR3nt: TGTGCCAGCAGCAAGACACAAAGGTACATTTTTAACGAGCAGTACTTC; CDR3aa: CASSKTQRYIFNEQYF
d_gene: TRBD1; v_gene: TRBV10-3; abundance: -; j_gene: TRBJ1-4; CDR3nt: TGTGCCATCAGTGAGGGGACAGGGCCTAATGAAAAACTGTTTTTT; CDR3aa: CAISEGTGPNEKLFF
d_gene: -; v_gene: TRBV28; abundance: -; j_gene: TRBJ2-7; CDR3nt: TGTGCCAGCACCCCTTCGGTGAGGGGCCCCTACGAGCAGTACTTC; CDR3aa: CASTPSVRGPYEQYF
d_gene: -; v_gene: TRBV18; abundance: -; j_gene: TRBJ2-5; CDR3nt: TGTGCCAGCTCATCCCCTTCAGGGAAGCAAGAGACCCAGTACTTC; CDR3aa: CASSSPSGKQETQYF
d_gene: -; v_gene: TRBV27; abundance: -; j_gene: TRBJ2-5; CDR3nt: TGTGCCAGCAGTTTCTTGACAGGGAGGGGTATAGAGACCCAGTACTTC; CDR3aa: CASSFLTGRGIETQYF
d_gene: -; v_gene: TRBV6-5; abundance: -; j_gene: TRBJ2-2; CDR3nt: TGTGCCAGCACTTGGACTGAGGGCACCGGGGAGCTGTTTTTT; CDR3aa: CASTWTEGTGELFF
d_gene: TRBD1; v_gene: TRBV11-2; abundance: -; j_gene: TRBJ2-7; CDR3nt: TGTGCCAGCAGCTTTTGGACAGGTCGCGACGAGCAGTACTTC; CDR3aa: CASSFWTGRDEQYF
d_gene: -; v_gene: TRBV7-9; abundance: -; j_gene: TRBJ1-3; CDR3nt: TGTGCCAGCAGCACGACAGCGCTCTCTGGAAACACCATATATTTT; CDR3aa: CASSTTALSGNTIYF
d_gene: TRBD1; v_gene: TRBV29-1; abundance: -; j_gene: TRBJ2-5; CDR3nt: TGCAGCGGATGGACAGGGTTCACTCAAGAGACCCAGTACTTC; CDR3aa: CSGWTGFTQETQYF
d_gene: -; v_gene: TRBV4-1; abundance: -; j_gene: TRBJ1-2; CDR3nt: TGCGCCAGCAGCCAAGACTCACGGGACACTCCGTATGGCTACACCTTC; CDR3aa: CASSQDSRDTPYGYTF
d_gene: TRBD2; v_gene: TRBV27; abundance: -; j_gene: TRBJ2-3; CDR3nt: TGTGCCAGCAGTTTAGGCCCCGGGACTAGCGCCACAGATACGCAGTATTTT; CDR3aa: CASSLGPGTSATDTQYF
d_gene: TRBD1; v_gene: TRBV29-1; abundance: -; j_gene: TRBJ2-1; CDR3nt: TGCAGCGCCAATTGGCAGGGGGACCACGCCATCTATGAGCAGTTCTTC; CDR3aa: CSANWQGDHAIYEQFF
d_gene: TRBD1; v_gene: TRBV28; abundance: -; j_gene: TRBJ2-1; CDR3nt: TGTGCCAGCAGCTCAAACGTGGGACAGTACAATGAGCAGTTCTTC; CDR3aa: CASSSNVGQYNEQFF
d_gene: TRBD1; v_gene: TRBV11-3; abundance: -; j_gene: TRBJ2-5; CDR3nt: TGTGCCAGCAGCACCGTCGGGGACAGCCAAGAGACCCAGTACTTC; CDR3aa: CASSTVGDSQETQYF
d_gene: -; v_gene: TRBV29-1; abundance: -; j_gene: TRBJ2-1; CDR3nt: TGCAGCGTGGTGGCTAGGGAACACTCCTACAATGAGCAGTTCTTC; CDR3aa: CSVVAREHSYNEQFF
d_gene: TRBD1; v_gene: TRBV29-1; abundance: -; j_gene: TRBJ2-7; CDR3nt: TGCAGCGTTGTTGCGACAGGGCAGGCACCCTACGAGCAGTACTTC; CDR3aa: CSVVATGQAPYEQYF
d_gene: -; v_gene: TRBV9; abundance: -; j_gene: TRBJ2-1; CDR3nt: TGTGCCAGCAGCACCCGGACGGCGAGCTCCTACAATGAGCAGTTCTTC; CDR3aa: CASSTRTASSYNEQFF
d_gene: TRBD1; v_gene: TRBV19; abundance: -; j_gene: TRBJ2-1; CDR3nt: TGTGCCAGTAACGGACAGGGGGCGCCCAATGAGCAGTTCTTC; CDR3aa: CASNGQGAPNEQFF
d_gene: TRBD2; v_gene: TRBV9; abundance: once; j_gene: TRBJ2-2; CDR3nt: TGTGCCAGCAGCGTAGCTCGGGGGGGCGGCACCGGGGAGCTGTTTTTT; CDR3aa: CASSVARGGGTGELFF
d_gene: TRBD1; v_gene: TRBV27; abundance: -; j_gene: TRBJ1-1; CDR3nt: TGTGCCAGCAGTCCAATACAGGGGGCACGGGGGACTGAAGCTTTCTTT; CDR3aa: CASSPIQGARGTEAFF
d_gene: -; v_gene: TRBV4-1; abundance: -; j_gene: TRBJ2-3; CDR3nt: TGCGCCAGCAGCCAAGGTGCGGGCCTTACAGATACGCAGTATTTT; CDR3aa: CASSQGAGLTDTQYF
d_gene: -; v_gene: TRBV29-1; abundance: -; j_gene: TRBJ1-2; CDR3nt: TGCAGCGTTAGGAGGGCCGGAAACTATGGCTACACCTTC; CDR3aa: CSVRRAGNYGYTF
d_gene: -; v_gene: TRBV9; abundance: once; j_gene: TRBJ2-1; CDR3nt: TGTGCCAGCACCCCTGGGTCCTACAATGAGCAGTTCTTC; CDR3aa: CASTPGSYNEQFF
d_gene: -; v_gene: TRBV27; abundance: -; j_gene: TRBJ1-2; CDR3nt: TGTGCCAGCAGTTTATACCCGGCTCTTGGCTACACCTTC; CDR3aa: CASSLYPALGYTF
d_gene: -; v_gene: TRBV14; abundance: -; j_gene: TRBJ2-7; CDR3nt: TGTGCCAGCAGCCAAGGGACTACGACACCTAGATGGTACGAGCAGTACTTC; CDR3aa: CASSQGTTTPRWYEQYF
d_gene: TRBD1; v_gene: TRBV19; abundance: -; j_gene: TRBJ2-1; CDR3nt: TGTGCCAGTAGGGATCTAGGGGGCCCTGAGCAGTTCTTC; CDR3aa: CASRDLGGPEQFF
d_gene: -; v_gene: TRBV5-6; abundance: -; j_gene: TRBJ1-1; CDR3nt: TGTGCCAGCAGCTTACGGTTTCGGGACCCTGAAGCTTTCTTT; CDR3aa: CASSLRFRDPEAFF
d_gene: -; v_gene: TRBV4-1; abundance: -; j_gene: TRBJ1-4; CDR3nt: TGCGCCAGCAGCCAAGCGTCCCAGGGACTAAATGAAAAACTGTTTTTT; CDR3aa: CASSQASQGLNEKLFF
d_gene: -; v_gene: TRBV28; abundance: -; j_gene: TRBJ2-7; CDR3nt: TGTGCCAGCACCTTTAAGGGGGGAGGCGGGTACGAGCAGTACTTC; CDR3aa: CASTFKGGGGYEQYF
d_gene: -; v_gene: TRBV6-5; abundance: few; j_gene: TRBJ1-1; CDR3nt: TGTGCCAGCAGTTACTCCCGTACACCGAACACTGAAGCTTTCTTT; CDR3aa: CASSYSRTPNTEAFF
d_gene: -; v_gene: TRBV9; abundance: -; j_gene: TRBJ1-4; CDR3nt: TGTGCCAGCAGCCCAAGTCTTGCGCAGGAAAAACTGTTTTTT; CDR3aa: CASSPSLAQEKLFF
d_gene: -; v_gene: TRBV19; abundance: -; j_gene: TRBJ1-2; CDR3nt: TGTGCCAGTAGTATGCGGGAAGGGGCTAACTATGGCTACACCTTC; CDR3aa: CASSMREGANYGYTF
d_gene: -; v_gene: TRBV11-2; abundance: -; j_gene: TRBJ2-7; CDR3nt: TGTGCCAGCAGCTTAGCTCTTAGCACCCACTACGAGCAGTACTTC; CDR3aa: CASSLALSTHYEQYF
d_gene: TRBD1; v_gene: TRBV28; abundance: -; j_gene: TRBJ2-7; CDR3nt: TGTGCCAGCAGTTCCCGCGACAGGGGGCTTCGCGAGCAGTACTTC; CDR3aa: CASSSRDRGLREQYF
d_gene: TRBD1; v_gene: TRBV5-6; abundance: -; j_gene: TRBJ1-2; CDR3nt: TGTGCCAGCAGCTTAAGACAGGGGTTCTATGGCTACACCTTC; CDR3aa: CASSLRQGFYGYTF
d_gene: TRBD2; v_gene: TRBV7-3; abundance: -; j_gene: TRBJ2-1; CDR3nt: TGTGCCAGCAGCTCCACCAGCGGGAGTCGGTACAATGAGCAGTTCTTC; CDR3aa: CASSSTSGSRYNEQFF
d_gene: -; v_gene: TRBV28; abundance: -; j_gene: TRBJ2-7; CDR3nt: TGTGCTAGTACTGGGGCAGGCCTTTCCTACGAGCAGTACTTC; CDR3aa: CASTGAGLSYEQYF
d_gene: -; v_gene: TRBV4-1; abundance: -; j_gene: TRBJ2-5; CDR3nt: TGCGCCAGCAGCCGTGCCGAAACTAAAGAGACCCAGTACTTC; CDR3aa: CASSRAETKETQYF
d_gene: -; v_gene: TRBV2; abundance: few; j_gene: TRBJ2-7; CDR3nt: TGTGCCAGCAGTCATCCGGGGATCTACGAGCAGTACTTC; CDR3aa: CASSHPGIYEQYF
d_gene: -; v_gene: TRBV14; abundance: -; j_gene: TRBJ2-7; CDR3nt: TGTGCCAGCAGCAGGGACTTCCGTGACCCCATCCACGAGCAGTACTTC; CDR3aa: CASSRDFRDPIHEQYF
d_gene: TRBD2; v_gene: TRBV9; abundance: few; j_gene: TRBJ2-2; CDR3nt: TGTGCCAGCAGCCCCGGGGGAGGGCTTCTCACCGGGGAGCTGTTTTTT; CDR3aa: CASSPGGGLLTGELFF
d_gene: -; v_gene: TRBV2; abundance: -; j_gene: TRBJ2-2; CDR3nt: TGTGCCAGCAGTTTTACCGGGATAAACACCGGGGAGCTGTTTTTT; CDR3aa: CASSFTGINTGELFF
d_gene: TRBD2; v_gene: TRBV19; abundance: -; j_gene: TRBJ2-1; CDR3nt: TGTGCCAGTTGGACTAGCCCCCATGAGCAGTTCTTC; CDR3aa: CASWTSPHEQFF
d_gene: TRBD1; v_gene: TRBV27; abundance: -; j_gene: TRBJ2-7; CDR3nt: TGTGCCAGCAGTCCCCGGACAGGGAGGAATTACGAGCAGTACTTC; CDR3aa: CASSPRTGRNYEQYF
d_gene: -; v_gene: TRBV27; abundance: -; j_gene: TRBJ2-2; CDR3nt: TGTGCCAGCAGTTCCGGGGGGCCGGCCGGGGAGCTGTTTTTT; CDR3aa: CASSSGGPAGELFF
d_gene: -; v_gene: TRBV2; abundance: -; j_gene: TRBJ1-3; CDR3nt: TGTGCCAGCAGTGATTTGGTTCGCTCTGGAAACACCATATATTTT; CDR3aa: CASSDLVRSGNTIYF
d_gene: TRBD2; v_gene: TRBV29-1; abundance: -; j_gene: TRBJ2-5; CDR3nt: TGCAGCGTGCCTCTAGCGGGAGCCCTGGAAGAGACCCAGTACTTC; CDR3aa: CSVPLAGALEETQYF
d_gene: TRBD2; v_gene: TRBV9; abundance: -; j_gene: TRBJ2-2; CDR3nt: TGTGCCAGCAGCGTAGTTAGACTAGCGGTGAACACCGGGGAGCTGTTTTTT; CDR3aa: CASSVVRLAVNTGELFF
d_gene: -; v_gene: TRBV7-6; abundance: -; j_gene: TRBJ1-2; CDR3nt: TGTGCCAGCAGCTCTAACACGGTGACTAACTATGGCTACACCTTC; CDR3aa: CASSSNTVTNYGYTF